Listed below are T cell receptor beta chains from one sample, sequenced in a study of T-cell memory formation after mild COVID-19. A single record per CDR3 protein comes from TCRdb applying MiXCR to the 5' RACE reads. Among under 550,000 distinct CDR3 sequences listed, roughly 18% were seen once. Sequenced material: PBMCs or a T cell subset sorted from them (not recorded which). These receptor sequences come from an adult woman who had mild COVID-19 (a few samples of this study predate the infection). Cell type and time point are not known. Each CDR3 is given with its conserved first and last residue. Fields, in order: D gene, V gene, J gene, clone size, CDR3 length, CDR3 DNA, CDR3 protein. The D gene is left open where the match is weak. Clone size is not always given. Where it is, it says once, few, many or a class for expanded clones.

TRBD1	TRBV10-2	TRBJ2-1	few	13	TGCGCCAGCACCTTAGTGGGACAGGGTGAGCAGTTCTTC	CASTLVGQGEQFF
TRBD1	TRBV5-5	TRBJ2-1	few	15	TGTGCCAGCAGACTTGGACAGGGTGCCTACAATGAGCAGTTCTTC	CASRLGQGAYNEQFF
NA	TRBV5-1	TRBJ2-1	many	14	TGCGCCAGCAGCTTAACGAACCCCGCGAATGAGCAGTTCTTC	CASSLTNPANEQFF
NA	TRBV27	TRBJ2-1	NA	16	TGTGCCAGCAGTTTTTTCCGTCTAAATGGCAACAATGAGCAGTTCTTC	CASSFFRLNGNNEQFF
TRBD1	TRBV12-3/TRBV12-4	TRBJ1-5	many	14	TGTGCCAGCAGAGGACAGGGGGCTGGGCAGCCCCAGCATTTT	CASRGQGAGQPQHF
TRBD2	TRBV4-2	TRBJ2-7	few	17	TGTGCCAGCAGCCAAGTCCGCCTAGCGGCTGTTAACTACGAGCAGTACTTC	CASSQVRLAAVNYEQYF
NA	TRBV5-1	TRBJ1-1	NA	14	TGCGCCAGCAGCGGAGGGAGACAGTCAGGTGGAGCTTTCTTT	CASSGGRQSGGAFF
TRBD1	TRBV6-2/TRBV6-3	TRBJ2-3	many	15	TGTGCCAGCGCCGACGGGACAGGGGTCCGAGATACGCAGTATTTT	CASADGTGVRDTQYF
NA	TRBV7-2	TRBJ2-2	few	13	TGTGCCAGCAGCAAAAGTAGGGGCGGGGAGCTGTTTTTT	CASSKSRGGELFF
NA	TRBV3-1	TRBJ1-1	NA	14	TGTGCCAGCAGCAAGGGCGAGTTGAGGACTGAAGCTTTCTTT	CASSKGELRTEAFF
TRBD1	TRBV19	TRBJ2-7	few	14	TGTGCCAGCTCGAGGACAGGGCTATCCTACGAGCAGTACTTC	CASSRTGLSYEQYF
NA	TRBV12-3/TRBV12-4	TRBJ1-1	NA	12	TGTGCCAGCAGTACAGGGTACACTGAAGCTTTCTTT	CASSTGYTEAFF
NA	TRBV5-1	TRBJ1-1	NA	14	TGCGCCAGCAGCTTTCGGGAGGGCGCCACTGAAGCTTTCTTT	CASSFREGATEAFF
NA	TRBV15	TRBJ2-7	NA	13	TGTGCCACCAGCAGAGGCGGACAGACAGAGCAGTACTTC	CATSRGGQTEQYF
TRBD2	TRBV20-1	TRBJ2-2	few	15	TGCAGTGCTGATGGCGGGAGGGCCGGGACCGGGGAGCTGTTTTTT	CSADGGRAGTGELFF
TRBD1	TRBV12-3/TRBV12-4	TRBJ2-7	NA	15	TGTGCCAGCAGTCTAGGACAGGGGGGTTCTATTTATCAGTACTTC	CASSLGQGGSIYQYF
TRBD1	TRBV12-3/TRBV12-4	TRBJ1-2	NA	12	TGTGCCAGCAGTTTCAGGGGGATGGGCTACACCTTC	CASSFRGMGYTF
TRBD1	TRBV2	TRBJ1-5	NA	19	TGTGCCAGCAGTGGCTACAGGGGGAGTGGGCCTACTAGCAATCAGCCCCAGCATTTT	CASSGYRGSGPTSNQPQHF
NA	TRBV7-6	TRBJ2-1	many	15	TGTGCCAGCAGCATAAGGGACTTCTCCTACAATGAGCAGTTCTTC	CASSIRDFSYNEQFF
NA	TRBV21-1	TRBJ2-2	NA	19	TGTGCCAGCAGCCCGGAGGGTGGTAGCGGGGAGTGGTATACCGGGGAGCTGTTTTTT	CASSPEGGSGEWYTGELFF
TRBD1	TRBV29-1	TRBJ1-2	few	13	TGCAGCGCTTTGGACAGGGTAGGCTATGGCTACACCTTC	CSALDRVGYGYTF
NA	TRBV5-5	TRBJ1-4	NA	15	TGTGCCAGCAGCCATGACCCGGGGGCTAATGAAAAACTGTTTTTT	CASSHDPGANEKLFF
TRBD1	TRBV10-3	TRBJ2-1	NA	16	TGTGCCATCAGTGAGGCGGGACAGGAGATTTACAATGAGCAGTTCTTC	CAISEAGQEIYNEQFF
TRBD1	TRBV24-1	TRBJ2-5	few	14	TGTGCCACCAGTGATGGACAGGTACAAGAGACCCAGTACTTC	CATSDGQVQETQYF
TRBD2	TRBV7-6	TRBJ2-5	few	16	TGTGCCAGCAGCGCCATGACTAGCGGGATGGGGGAGACCCAGTACTTC	CASSAMTSGMGETQYF
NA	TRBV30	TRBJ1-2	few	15	TGTGCCTGGAGTGTAGGTCAGAAAGCCTTCGATGGCTACACCTTC	CAWSVGQKAFDGYTF
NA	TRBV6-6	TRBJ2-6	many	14	TGTGCCAGTTCATTGGGCCCTGGGGCCAACGTCCTGACTTTC	CASSLGPGANVLTF
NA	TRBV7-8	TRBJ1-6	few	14	TGTGCCAGCAGCCCCTCGGACGCAAGTTCACCCCTCCACTTT	CASSPSDASSPLHF
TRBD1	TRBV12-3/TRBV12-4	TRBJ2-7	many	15	TGTGCCAGCAGCGGCGGAGGACAGGGTCTCTACGAGCAGTACTTC	CASSGGGQGLYEQYF
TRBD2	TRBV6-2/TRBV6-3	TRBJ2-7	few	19	TGTGCCAGCAGTTACTCGATCGGTAGCGGGAGTCCCACCACCTACGAGCAGTACTTC	CASSYSIGSGSPTTYEQYF
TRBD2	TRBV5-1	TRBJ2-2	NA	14	TGCGCCAGCAGCCCGGGGGGTACCACCGGGGAGCTGTTTTTT	CASSPGGTTGELFF
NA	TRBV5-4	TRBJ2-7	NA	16	TGTGCCAGCAGCTCCGACCCGGGAGCGAGCTCCTACGAGCAGTACTTC	CASSSDPGASSYEQYF
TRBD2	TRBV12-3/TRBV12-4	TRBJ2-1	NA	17	TGTGCCAGCAGCCTTACCCTTACTAGCGGGGGCTGGAATGAGCAGTTCTTC	CASSLTLTSGGWNEQFF
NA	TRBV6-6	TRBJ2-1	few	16	TGTGCCAGCAGTTACTCGAGAGGGAGAGGCTACAATGAGCAGTTCTTC	CASSYSRGRGYNEQFF
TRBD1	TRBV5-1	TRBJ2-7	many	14	TGCGCCAGCAGCCTCGACAGGGGAAATAACGAGCAGTACTTC	CASSLDRGNNEQYF
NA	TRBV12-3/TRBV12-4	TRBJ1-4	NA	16	TGTGCCAGCCGGAAATATTCGACAGTCCCTAATGAAAAACTGTTTTTT	CASRKYSTVPNEKLFF
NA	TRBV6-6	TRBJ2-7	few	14	TGTGCCAGCAGTTACTCGGGGAACTCCTACGAGCAGTACTTC	CASSYSGNSYEQYF
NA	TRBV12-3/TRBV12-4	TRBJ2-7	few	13	TGTGCCAGCAGTACCGTGGGATCCTACGAGCAGTACTTC	CASSTVGSYEQYF
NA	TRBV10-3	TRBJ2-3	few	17	TGTGCCATCAGTGAGTCCGGTACAGGGATTAGCACAGATACGCAGTATTTT	CAISESGTGISTDTQYF
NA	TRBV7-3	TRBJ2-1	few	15	TGTGCCAGCAGCCTTAGGGCGGGGGCAAACAATGAGCAGTTCTTC	CASSLRAGANNEQFF
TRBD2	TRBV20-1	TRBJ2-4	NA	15	TGCAGTGCCCCTGGACTAGCGGGAGGGCCAGGCATTCAGTACTTC	CSAPGLAGGPGIQYF